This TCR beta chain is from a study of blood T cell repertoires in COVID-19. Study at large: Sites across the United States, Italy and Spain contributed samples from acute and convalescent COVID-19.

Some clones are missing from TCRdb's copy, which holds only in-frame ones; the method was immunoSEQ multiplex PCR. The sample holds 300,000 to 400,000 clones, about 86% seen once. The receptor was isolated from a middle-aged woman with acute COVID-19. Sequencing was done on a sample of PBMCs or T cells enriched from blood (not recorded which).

The CDR3 nucleotides are TGTGCCAGCAGCCGGAGCGGGGTCTCCTACAATGAGCAGTTCTTC. It yields the protein CASSRSGVSYNEQFF. The chain carries TRBV11-3 and TRBJ2-1; TRBD2 matches at 7 bases. The CDR3 extends over 15 amino acids. The J segment lost 0 bases and the V segment lost 5 bases, leaving 4 bases of the junction unmatched. Germline CDR1 is SGHNT and CDR2 is YENEEA. Full variable domain (outside the CDR3, taken from reference TRBV11-3 and TRBJ2-1): EAGVVQSPRYKIIEKKQPVAFWCNPISGHNTLYWYLQNLGQGPELLIRYENEEAVDDSQLPKDRFSAERLKGVDSTLKIQPAELGDSAVYLCASSRSGVSYNEQFFGPGTRLTVL.